This T cell receptor (beta chain) originates from a study of T cell repertoires in cytomegalovirus infection. This clonotype was detected many times. TCRdb reprocessed the reads with MiXCR, giving one entry per CDR3 protein. Among about 200,000 distinct CDR3 sequences listed, approximately 9.7% were seen once. The CDR3 loop spans 14 amino acids. Trimming removed 11 bases from V and 3 bases from J; junction bases left unmatched: 8. The J gene is TRBJ2-3, the V gene TRBV12-3 or TRBV12-4; 10 nucleotides agree with TRBD1. Sequences were obtained from PBMCs. The clonotype originates from a human donor in good health (CMV status not recorded). Some clones in this sample may be carry-over from other donors' samples. The CDR3 spells CAGSTGGRTDTQYF. The CDR3 DNA sequence: TGTGCCGGGTCGACAGGGGGCCGGACAGATACGCAGTATTTT.